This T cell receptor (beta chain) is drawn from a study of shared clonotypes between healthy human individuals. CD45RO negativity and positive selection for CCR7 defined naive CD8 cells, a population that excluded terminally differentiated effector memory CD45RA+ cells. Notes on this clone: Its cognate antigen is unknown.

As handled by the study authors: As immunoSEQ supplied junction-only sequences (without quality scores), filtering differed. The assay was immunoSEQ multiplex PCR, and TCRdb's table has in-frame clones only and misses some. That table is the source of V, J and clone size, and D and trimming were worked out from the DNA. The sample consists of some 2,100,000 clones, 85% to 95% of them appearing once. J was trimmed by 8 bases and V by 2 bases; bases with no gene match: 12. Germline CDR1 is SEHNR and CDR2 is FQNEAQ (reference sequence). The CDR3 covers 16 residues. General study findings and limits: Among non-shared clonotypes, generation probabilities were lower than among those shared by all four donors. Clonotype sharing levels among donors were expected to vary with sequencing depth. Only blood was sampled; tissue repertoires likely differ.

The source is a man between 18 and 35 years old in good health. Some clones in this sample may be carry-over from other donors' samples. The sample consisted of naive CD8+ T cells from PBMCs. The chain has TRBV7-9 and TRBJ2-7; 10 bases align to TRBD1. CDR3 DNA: TGTGCCAGCAGCTTACCATCAGGTGACAGGGGGCCCCAGCAGTACTTC. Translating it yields CASSLPSGDRGPQQYF.